These T cell receptor beta chains were read from a single sample in a study of T-cell memory formation after mild COVID-19. TCRdb re-analysed the 5' RACE reads in MiXCR, keeping a single row per CDR3 protein. Of 250,000 to 300,000 distinct CDR3 sequences in the sample, 15% to 20% were seen once. What was sequenced was PBMCs or a T cell subset sorted from them (not recorded which). These TCRs come from a young man who had mild COVID-19 (a few samples of this study predate the infection). Cell type and time point are not known. CDR3s include the opening cysteine and the closing phenylalanine or tryptophan. Fields, in order: D gene, V gene, J gene, clone size, CDR3 protein, CDR3 DNA. The D gene is left open where the match is weak. Size tells how often a clone was seen (once, few, many) or the class of an expanded clone, and some rows leave it out.

d_call: TRBD2
v_call: TRBV4-1
j_call: TRBJ2-1
clone_size: few
cdr3_aa: CASSTYTSDDEQFF
cdr3_nt: TGCGCCAGCAGCACATATACTAGCGACGATGAGCAGTTCTTC

d_call: -
v_call: TRBV3-1
j_call: TRBJ1-2
clone_size: few
cdr3_aa: CASSQDGYYGYTF
cdr3_nt: TGTGCCAGCAGCCAAGATGGATACTATGGCTACACCTTC

d_call: TRBD1
v_call: TRBV10-3
j_call: TRBJ1-3
clone_size: -
cdr3_aa: CAISEGQGPSGNTIYF
cdr3_nt: TGTGCCATCAGTGAGGGACAGGGGCCCTCTGGAAACACCATATATTTT

d_call: -
v_call: TRBV5-1
j_call: TRBJ1-3
clone_size: -
cdr3_aa: CASSLASGAGNTIYF
cdr3_nt: TGCGCCAGCAGCTTGGCATCAGGGGCTGGAAACACCATATATTTT

d_call: -
v_call: TRBV6-2/TRBV6-3
j_call: TRBJ2-3
clone_size: -
cdr3_aa: CASSYYETSTDTQYF
cdr3_nt: TGTGCCAGCAGTTACTACGAGACTAGCACAGATACGCAGTATTTT

d_call: -
v_call: TRBV9
j_call: TRBJ2-2
clone_size: few
cdr3_aa: CASSVVAGELFF
cdr3_nt: TGTGCCAGCAGCGTAGTTGCCGGGGAGCTGTTTTTT

d_call: TRBD1
v_call: TRBV5-1
j_call: TRBJ2-5
clone_size: -
cdr3_aa: CASSPGQGVWETQYF
cdr3_nt: TGCGCCAGCAGCCCAGGACAGGGGGTTTGGGAGACCCAGTACTTC

d_call: TRBD2
v_call: TRBV5-1
j_call: TRBJ2-5
clone_size: few
cdr3_aa: CASSTARLAGGGTQYF
cdr3_nt: TGCGCCAGCAGCACCGCCCGACTAGCGGGAGGTGGGACCCAGTACTTC

d_call: -
v_call: TRBV5-1
j_call: TRBJ2-3
clone_size: few
cdr3_aa: CASSLYGAGTDTQYF
cdr3_nt: TGCGCCAGCAGCTTGTACGGGGCGGGCACAGATACGCAGTATTTT

d_call: TRBD1
v_call: TRBV11-2
j_call: TRBJ2-1
clone_size: -
cdr3_aa: CASSSFPDRAYEQFF
cdr3_nt: TGTGCCAGCAGCTCGTTCCCAGACAGGGCGTATGAGCAGTTCTTC